The text below deals with one T cell receptor beta chain. This clone was counted many times. Its antigen is still unknown. No clone much larger than this one lies a single base away; base qualities are absent. The donors were healthy, HIV-negative adults who had no recently reported acute infections or vaccinations. Every donor was a Caucasian adult living in Nashville, Tennessee, USA. In the unsorted samples, 85 million to 100 million PBMCs were counted, and genomic DNA was extracted using the QIAamp DNA Blood Mini kit. After blood collection by leukapheresis, PBMCs were isolated using Ficoll-Histopaque density gradient centrifugation and then cryopreserved in the vapor phase of liquid nitrogen. The sample comes from a study of shared clonotypes between healthy human individuals (dated by TCRdb to 2020 to 2021). Study-wide context: The cohort comprised a couple of women and three men aged 18 to 49 years. To increase sequencing depth and limit assay-specific biases, different laboratories used diverse techniques to prepare libraries and sequence TCR repertoires. To estimate repertoire size and how much clonotype sharing occurs between individuals, the study deeply sequenced the blood TCR repertoires of 5 or 6 healthy adults. Per donor, leukapheresis produced somewhere between about 0.9 and 9.5 billion PBMCs. Paper-wide results and their limitations: Because the study included a small number of donors, the genetic and exposure-history diversity represented was limited. Pairwise subsampling led to the expectation that sequencing depth would affect the degree of clonotype sharing among donors. Sampling was limited to blood, and TCR repertoires in tissue likely differ from TCR repertoires in blood.

CDR1 and CDR2 (SQVTM, ANQGSEA) derive from the germline V gene. V is cut by 6 bases and J by 9 bases, and the space between the germline ends is 17 bases. The CDR3 measures 12 amino acids from cysteine to phenylalanine. The read is trimmed to its CDR3 DNA, 36 bases read in frame from base 1. Using the deep immunoSEQ assay, TCR CDR3 regions were amplified from genomic DNA by multiplex PCR. Extracted genomic DNA from each cell subset was distributed evenly across all wells of several immunoSEQ 96-well plates, and each plate was treated as a replicate. For unsorted PBMC, each replicate PCR was loaded with approximately 300 ng genomic DNA, equivalent to 30,000 or so T cell genomes. Ten immunoSEQ deep assay plates were used to sequence the unsorted PBMC genomic DNA. The purified libraries were quantified using a Qubit 3.0 fluorometer, sized with a Bioanalyzer 2100, and then quantified again using the KAPA Library Quantification kit. Every immunoSEQ 96-well plate was sequenced on a separate single-read 150-cycle Illumina NextSeq 550 flow cell. As for the authors' bioinformatics: Because the immunoSEQ output included only junctional sequences and no quality scores, the filtering could not be the same as the filtering used for full-length reads. To assign V/J genes and CDR3, sequences were annotated against IMGT germline references using PyIR, a Python wrapper for IgBLAST v1.9. Any read was removed if the V/J assignment was weak (E-value above 1e-6), the CDR3 was missing, or the read contained stop codons, out-of-frame junctions, or ambiguous translated residues. A V3J clonotype was defined by an identical inferred V gene, J gene, and CDR3 amino acid sequence. To compute the percentage overlap between repertoires, the number of shared unique clonotypes was divided by the size of the smaller repertoire. Repertoire richness was assessed with RTK rarefaction, the Chao1 estimator, and Recon v2.1 estimates of unobserved clonotypes. TCRdb took over this immuneACCESS table, retaining in-frame rearrangements with V and J assigned. Such tables are incomplete; in checked studies, under half of the missing clones stem from an unresolved V gene, and the remainder is unexplained. That table supplies the V and J calls and clone size; D and trimming were determined from the DNA. The sample table shows 90,000 to 100,000 clones, and around half are seen once. Around 16% of the sample rests with the top ten.

This receptor was taken from a woman aged 40 to 49 in good health. Some clones in this sample may be carry-over from other donors' samples. Sequenced: PBMCs. This chain is built from TRBV29-1 and TRBJ2-5; the D gene assignment is perhaps TRBD1 or TRBD2, with each matching 7 bases. The CDR3 reads as follows: CSVATGEGAQYF. Here is the DNA: TGCAGCGTCGCTACAGGGGAGGGGGCCCAGTACTTC.